This TCR beta chain was recorded in a study of Graves' ophthalmopathy and Graves' hyperthyroidism (dated by TCRdb to between 2018 and 2020). For the study in its entirety: Peripheral blood samples were taken at the time of initial diagnosis, before any treatment was given. The approximately 97 discovery patients were randomly divided into training and test sets at a 7:3 ratio. The independent validation cohort included about 19 hyperthyroidism patients plus 17 patients who later progressed from hyperthyroidism to ophthalmopathy. Following sampling, methimazole starting at 30 mg daily was administered to hyperthyroidism patients, and high-dose intravenous methylprednisolone was administered to ophthalmopathy patients. In total, around 140 blood samples were TCR-sequenced: fewer than 50 ophthalmopathy, roughly 80 hyperthyroidism and some 17 hyperthyroidism-to-ophthalmopathy patients. In about 6 hyperthyroidism patients, T-cell repertoires of thyroid tissue and blood were compared. TCR beta repertoire signatures were used to distinguish Graves' ophthalmopathy from Graves' hyperthyroidism and to predict progression to ophthalmopathy. To explore V-J signatures that separate ophthalmopathy from hyperthyroidism, a discovery set of around 97 patients was enrolled, consisting of more than 40 with ophthalmopathy and some 59 with stable hyperthyroidism. What the research found in general, with its limitations: In validation, the model predicted ophthalmopathy progression with about 71% sensitivity and around 72% specificity; roughly eleven predicted patients were CT-confirmed with GO in a median of about 7.1 months. Most of the expanded thyroid clonotypes with a frequency above 0.001 were also detected in blood, and it was suggested that the thyroid immune response may be reflected by blood repertoires. The 13-signature model separated ophthalmopathy from stable hyperthyroidism with approximately 85% sensitivity and 81.08% specificity in cross-validation, and 80%/75% in the test set. Sample size was not statistically predetermined, and group allocation was not concealed from the investigators.

TCR beta CDR3 regions were amplified from RNA transcripts for repertoire sequencing. The first round was an RT-PCR using HTBI primers with the Qiagen OneStep RT-PCR kit, and this first round was followed by a second-round multiplex PCR, then size selection and purification. The libraries underwent paired-end sequencing with 100 bp reads on an Illumina HiSeq2000. Per the authors' processing: Reads were processed with SOAPnuke, discarding reads with adapters, uncalled bases, mean Phred below 15, or no exact constant-primer or identifier match. COPE v1.2.5 was used to merge high-quality paired reads. Each unique nucleotide sequence was treated as a clonotype, and MiTCR v1.1 was used to align the clonotypes to the IMGT TRB V, D and J references. The analysis was limited to V-J combinations with a frequency above 0.0001, which together covered about 99% of repertoires. For each V-J combination, a TCR clonal expansion and chaos score was defined as F50 clonal expansion divided by the chaos observed in the TCRdist matrix. Welch's t-statistics and random forest were used to narrow the features down to more than 10 V-J combinations, which were then fed into a naive Bayes classifier. The Morisita-Horn index was used to measure how similar the thyroid and blood repertoires were. TCRdb reprocessing: public reads trimmed at Q25 with fastp, clones called with MiXCR, in-frame beta chains kept. Entries that share a CDR3 protein sequence are merged under the most common genes and DNA. TCRdb, not the original authors, processed these V and J calls. The sample table holds hundreds of thousands of distinct CDR3 sequences, of which over 20% were seen once. More than 5.5% of the sample is held by the ten biggest clonotypes.

Comment on this clonotype: Its antigen remains unidentified. No qualities accompany the bases; no much larger clone lies one base away.

A patient counted as having stable hyperthyroidism if there was no progression to ophthalmopathy within 18 months of follow-up. The hyperthyroidism patients were 18 to 65 years old and newly diagnosed, with a disease duration of less than 2 months. Anyone with other autoimmune diseases, uncontrolled infections, pregnancy or lactation was excluded from the study. Clinical symptoms, serum thyroxine, TRAb, thyroid ultrasound and orbital computed tomography formed the basis of the diagnosis. PBMCs were isolated from approximately 10 ml of fresh peripheral blood by Ficoll-Paque density gradient centrifugation. Trizol reagent was used to extract the total RNA, and its quality was then checked on an Agilent 2100 Bioanalyzer. The TCR was taken from a woman aged 18-35 years with stable Graves' hyperthyroidism. Some clones in this sample may be carry-over from other donors' samples. Donor details come from another sample of the same person, matched by shared clones. The sample taken for sequencing was peripheral blood.

This receptor has the CDR3 CASRGTWNTEAFF. The DNA is TGTGCCAGCAGGGGAACTTGGAACACTGAAGCTTTCTTT. The chain links TRBV12-3 or TRBV12-4 with TRBJ1-1, with the D gene not confidently named. The CDR3 starts with the cysteine, ends with the phenylalanine, and has 13 residues. Kept here is only the CDR3 DNA, which spans 39 bases and is read in frame from base 1. V and J lose 6 bases and 1 base, and a span of 9 bases separates them.